This TCR beta chain derives from a study of blood T cell repertoires in COVID-19. TCRdb keeps only in-frame clones here, not all; method: immunoSEQ multiplex PCR. There are about 240,000 clones in the sample; roughly 86% occur only once, and 5.5% to 9% lies in the top ten. Sequenced: peripheral blood. The sequence was obtained from a woman in her 70s with active or convalescent COVID-19.

CDR3 in DNA: TGTGCCAGCATCCCTTGGGCAACTTTCTTT. Translating it yields CASIPWATFF. The chain uses TRBV7-9 and TRBJ1-1, with D uncertain. The germline V gene has CDR1 SEHNR and CDR2 FQNEAQ (reference sequence). CDR3 length: 10 residues. The germline V and J ends were trimmed by 7 bases and 12 bases, with 12 bases remaining between them.